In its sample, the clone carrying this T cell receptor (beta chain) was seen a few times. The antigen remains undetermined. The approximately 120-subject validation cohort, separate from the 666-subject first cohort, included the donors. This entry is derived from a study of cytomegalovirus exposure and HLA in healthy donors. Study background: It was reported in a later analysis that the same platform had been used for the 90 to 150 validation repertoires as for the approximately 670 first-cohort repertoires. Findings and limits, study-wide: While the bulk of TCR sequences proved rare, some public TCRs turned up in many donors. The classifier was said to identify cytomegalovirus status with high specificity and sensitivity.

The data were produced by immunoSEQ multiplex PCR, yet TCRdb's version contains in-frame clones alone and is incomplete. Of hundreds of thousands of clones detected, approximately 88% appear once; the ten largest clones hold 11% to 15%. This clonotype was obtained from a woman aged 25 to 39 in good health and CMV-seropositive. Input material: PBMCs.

Here the CDR3 reads CASSRDTEAFF. In DNA, the CDR3 is TGTGCCAGCAGCCGGGACACTGAAGCTTTCTTT. The V call is TRBV2, the J call TRBJ1-1; D call uncertain. This CDR3 contains 11 residues. The germline CDR1 and CDR2 sequences are SNHLY and FYNNEI. V was cut by 6 bases and J by 3 bases, with 5 bases left in between.